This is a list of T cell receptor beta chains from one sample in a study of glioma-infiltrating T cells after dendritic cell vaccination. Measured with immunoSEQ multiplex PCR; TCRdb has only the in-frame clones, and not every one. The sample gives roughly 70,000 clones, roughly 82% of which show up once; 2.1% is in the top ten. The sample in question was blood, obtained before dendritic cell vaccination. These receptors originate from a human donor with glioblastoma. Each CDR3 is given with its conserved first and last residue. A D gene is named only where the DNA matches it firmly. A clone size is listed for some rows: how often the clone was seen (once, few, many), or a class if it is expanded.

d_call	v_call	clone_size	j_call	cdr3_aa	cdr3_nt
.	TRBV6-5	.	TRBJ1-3	CASSYTVGGGNTIYF	TGTGCCAGCAGTTACACTGTTGGAGGTGGAAACACCATATATTTT
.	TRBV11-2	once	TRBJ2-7	CASSLAGGQEQYF	TGTGCCAGCAGCTTAGCCGGGGGGCAAGAGCAGTACTTC
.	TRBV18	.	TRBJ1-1	CASSGDGGNTEAFF	TGTGCCAGCTCAGGAGATGGAGGGAACACTGAAGCTTTCTTT
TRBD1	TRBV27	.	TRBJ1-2	CASSFKAGGYGYTF	TGTGCCAGCAGTTTTAAGGCAGGGGGATATGGCTACACCTTC
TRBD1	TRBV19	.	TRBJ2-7	CASSKASGQSYEQYF	TGTGCCAGTAGCAAGGCGTCGGGACAGAGCTACGAGCAGTACTTC
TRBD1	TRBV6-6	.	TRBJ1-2	CASSMPGQRNYGYTF	TGTGCCAGCAGTATGCCGGGACAGCGTAACTATGGCTACACCTTC
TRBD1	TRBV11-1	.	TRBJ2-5	CASSLDRGSREQYF	TGTGCCAGCAGCTTGGACAGGGGTTCGAGGGAGCAGTACTTC
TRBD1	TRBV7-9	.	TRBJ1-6	CASSLQTGGRSPLHF	TGTGCCAGCAGCTTACAAACAGGGGGGAGATCACCCCTCCACTTT
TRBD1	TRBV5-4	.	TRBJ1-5	CASSQGTVSNQPQHF	TGTGCCAGCAGCCAGGGGACAGTTAGCAATCAGCCCCAGCATTTT
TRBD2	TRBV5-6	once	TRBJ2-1	CASSFTTSGKNEQFF	TGTGCCAGCAGCTTCACGACTAGCGGGAAAAATGAGCAGTTCTTC
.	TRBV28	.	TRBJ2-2	CASSLLGTGELFF	TGTGCCAGCAGTTTACTCGGGACCGGGGAGCTGTTTTTT
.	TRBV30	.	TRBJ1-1	CAWSGMRNTEAFF	TGTGCCTGGAGTGGAATGAGGAACACTGAAGCTTTCTTT
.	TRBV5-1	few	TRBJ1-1	CASQDRMNTEAFF	TGCGCCAGCCAAGACAGAATGAACACTGAAGCTTTCTTT